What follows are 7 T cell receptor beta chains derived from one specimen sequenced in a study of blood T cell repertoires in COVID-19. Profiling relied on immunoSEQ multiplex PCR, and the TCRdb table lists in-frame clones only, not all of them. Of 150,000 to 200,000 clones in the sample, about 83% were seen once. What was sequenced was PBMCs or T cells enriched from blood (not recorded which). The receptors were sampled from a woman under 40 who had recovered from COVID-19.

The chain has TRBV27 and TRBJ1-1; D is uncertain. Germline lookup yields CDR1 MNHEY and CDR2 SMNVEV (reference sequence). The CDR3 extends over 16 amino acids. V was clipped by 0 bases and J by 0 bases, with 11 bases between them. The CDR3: CASSLSAPFVNTEAFF. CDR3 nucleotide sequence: TGTGCCAGCAGTTTATCGGCTCCATTTGTGAACACTGAAGCTTTCTTT.

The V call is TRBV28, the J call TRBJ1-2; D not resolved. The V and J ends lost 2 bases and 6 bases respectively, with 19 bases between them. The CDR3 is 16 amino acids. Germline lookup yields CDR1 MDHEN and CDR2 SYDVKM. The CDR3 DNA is TGTGCCAGCAGTTTAGCAAAAGCTAAACTAAAGGATGGCTACACCTTC. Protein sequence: CASSLAKAKLKDGYTF.

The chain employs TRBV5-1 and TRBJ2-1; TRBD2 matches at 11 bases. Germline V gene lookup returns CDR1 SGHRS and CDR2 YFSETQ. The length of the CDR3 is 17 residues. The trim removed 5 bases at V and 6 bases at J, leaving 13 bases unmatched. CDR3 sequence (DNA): TGCGCCAGCAGTTGGGGTAGCGGGAGGGCCGCGTCCAATGAGCAGTTCTTC. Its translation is CASSWGSGRAASNEQFF.

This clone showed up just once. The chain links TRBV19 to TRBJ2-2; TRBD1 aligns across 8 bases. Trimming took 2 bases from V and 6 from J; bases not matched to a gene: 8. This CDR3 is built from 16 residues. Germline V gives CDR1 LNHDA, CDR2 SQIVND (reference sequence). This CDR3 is CASSIKGQVGSGELFF. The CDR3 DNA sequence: TGTGCCAGTAGTATAAAGGGACAGGTCGGGTCCGGGGAGCTGTTTTTT.

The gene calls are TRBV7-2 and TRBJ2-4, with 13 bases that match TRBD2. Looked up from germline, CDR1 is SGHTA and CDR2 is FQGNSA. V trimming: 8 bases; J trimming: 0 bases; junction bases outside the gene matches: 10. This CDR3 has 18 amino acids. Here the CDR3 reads CASSTGLAGRLAKNIQYF. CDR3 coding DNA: TGTGCCAGCTCAACGGGACTAGCGGGGCGGTTAGCCAAAAACATTCAGTACTTC.

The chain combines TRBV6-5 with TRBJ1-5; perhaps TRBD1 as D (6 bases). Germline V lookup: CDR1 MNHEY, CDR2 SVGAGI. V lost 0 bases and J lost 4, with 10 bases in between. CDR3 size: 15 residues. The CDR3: CASSYSAGDNQPQHF. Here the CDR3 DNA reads TGTGCCAGCAGTTACTCGGCAGGGGATAATCAGCCCCAGCATTTT.

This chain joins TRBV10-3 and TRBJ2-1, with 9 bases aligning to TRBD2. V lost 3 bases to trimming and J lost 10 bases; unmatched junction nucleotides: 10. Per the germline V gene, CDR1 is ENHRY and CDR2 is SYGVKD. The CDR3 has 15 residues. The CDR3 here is CAISDSLAGAGEQFF. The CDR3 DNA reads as TGTGCCATCAGTGATAGTTTAGCGGGAGCGGGGGAGCAGTTCTTC.